The 2 T cell receptor beta chains in this list originate from one sample, sequenced in a study of blood T cell repertoires in COVID-19. Assay: immunoSEQ multiplex PCR; the TCRdb copy retains only in-frame clones and omits some. The sample holds hundreds of thousands of clones; roughly 87% are singletons and the top ten take about 2%. Sequenced input: peripheral blood. The receptors originated from a man aged 18 to 35 with active or convalescent COVID-19.

The chain recombines TRBV11-2 with TRBJ2-7, with 10 bases matching TRBD1. The CDR3 contains 13 residues. The V gene end was trimmed by 5 bases and the J gene end by 4 bases; junction bases not matched to a gene: 2. Germline V gene lookup returns CDR1 SGHAT and CDR2 FQNNGV. CDR3 DNA: TGTGCCAGCAGCGGGGACAGGGGTTACGAGCAGTACTTC. Encoded protein: CASSGDRGYEQYF.

This chain connects TRBV6-4 to TRBJ1-2; D ambiguous. CDR3 length: 9 residues. CDR1 is MRHNA and CDR2 is SNTAGT in the germline V gene. Trimming stripped 8 bases from V and 8 bases from J, with 6 bases between. The CDR3 coding sequence is TGTGCCAGCTTAGAAGGCTACACCTTC. It codes for CASLEGYTF.